Shown below are 13 T cell receptor beta chains from a single sample sequenced in a study of patients and donors after allogeneic stem cell transplantation. TCRdb processed the RT-PCR reads anew with MiXCR; each CDR3 protein has one entry. This table holds 70,000 to 75,000 distinct CDR3 sequences, about 30% found once. The sample taken for sequencing was blood, either unsorted or a sorted T cell fraction (not recorded which). The receptors shown here come from a human donor who was either an allogeneic HSCT recipient or a stem cell or donor lymphocyte infusion donor (not recorded which). It is not recorded whose cells these are; they may come from a transplant donor.

This clonotype came up a few times. The V gene is TRBV7-8, the J gene TRBJ2-3; D gene unclear. Germline CDR1 SGHVS, CDR2 FQNEAQ. The length of the CDR3 is 15 residues. Trimming pared 5 bases from V and 1 base from J, leaving 13 bases between. The CDR3 here is CASSNPPYGTDTQYF. The CDR3 nucleotides read TGTGCCAGCAGCAACCCCCCCTACGGCACAGATACGCAGTATTTT.

This chain links TRBV7-9 with TRBJ2-2, with D perhaps matching TRBD2 (5 bases). Looked up from germline, CDR1 is SEHNR and CDR2 is FQNEAQ (reference sequence). Trimming removed 6 bases at V and 8 bases at J, with 16 bases between. The CDR3 extends over 14 amino acids. This CDR3 is CASSPRGDMGELFF. CDR3 nucleotide sequence: TGTGCCAGCAGTCCTCGGGGAGATATGGGGGAGCTGTTTTTT.

This clonotype was detected only a few times. The rearrangement uses TRBV24-1 and TRBJ2-1; D perhaps matches TRBD2 (5 bases). Trimming removed 1 base from V and 4 bases from J, with 10 bases in between. There are 15 residues in the CDR3. Germline V gene data show CDR1 as KGHDR and CDR2 as SFDVKD. The CDR3 DNA reads TGTGCCACCAGTGATTTAAATGGACTGTACAATGAGCAGTTCTTC. Translated: CATSDLNGLYNEQFF.

This clonotype has more than one count but fewer than ten. This sequence joins TRBV20-1 and TRBJ2-7; D tentatively fits TRBD1 or TRBD2 (5 bases each). Deletions cut 1 base from V and 0 bases from J, with 7 bases between. This CDR3 comprises 13 residues. In germline, CDR1 is DFQATT, CDR2 SNEGSKA (reference sequence). The CDR3 protein is CSARGDDSYEQYF. Written as DNA, the CDR3 is TGCAGTGCTAGAGGGGACGACTCCTACGAGCAGTACTTC.

This clonotype was detected a few times. V and J are TRBV19 and TRBJ1-2; D gene unclear. Trimming removed 3 bases from V and 4 bases from J, with 6 bases in between. CDR3 length equals 12 residues. CDR1 LNHDA and CDR2 SQIVND come from the germline V gene (reference sequence). The CDR3 protein is CASSILPYGYTF. CDR3 nucleotide sequence: TGTGCCAGTAGTATTCTTCCCTATGGCTACACCTTC.

The V and J genes are TRBV7-2 and TRBJ2-2; TRBD1 matches 7 bases. Per germline, CDR1 SGHTA and CDR2 FQGNSA. J gave up 7 bases and V 5 bases, and 4 bases lay outside the gene matches. This CDR3 has 13 residues. The CDR3 sequence: CASSARGRGELFF. CDR3 coding DNA: TGTGCCAGCAGCGCGAGGGGGCGCGGGGAGCTGTTTTTT.

The V call is TRBV6-4, the J call TRBJ2-1; TRBD1 is a possible D gene (7 bases). The V end lost 3 bases, the J end lost 10 bases, and 19 bases lay between the germline ends. Germline V gene data show CDR1 as MRHNA and CDR2 as SNTAGT. This CDR3 spans 15 amino acids. In DNA form, the CDR3 reads TGTGCCAGCAGTGAGCGGGGCAGTACCAGGGGGGAGCAGTTCTTC. This gives the protein CASSERGSTRGEQFF.

This clonotype was seen a handful of times. V usage is TRBV7-9 and J usage is TRBJ1-2; possible D gene TRBD1, 6 bases. Trimming took 4 bases from V and 4 from J, leaving 10 bases between them. Germline V gene lookup returns CDR1 SEHNR and CDR2 FQNEAQ (reference sequence). The CDR3 consists of 13 residues. The CDR3 loop is CASSSTGSYGYTF. Written as DNA, the CDR3 is TGTGCCAGCAGCTCTACAGGGTCCTATGGCTACACCTTC. Looking up the rest from reference TRBV7-9 and TRBJ1-2 gives the full variable domain: DTGVSQNPRHKITKRGQNVTFRCDPISEHNRLYWYRQTLGQGPEFLTYFQNEAQLEKSRLLSDRFSAERPKGSFSTLEIQRTEQGDSAMYLCASSSTGSYGYTFGSGTRLTVV.

This clonotype was recorded a few times. The chain has TRBV5-1 and TRBJ2-1, with D possibly TRBD1 on 5 matching bases. V lost 0 bases and J 6 bases, leaving 10 bases between the germline ends. The germline V gene has CDR1 SGHRS and CDR2 YFSETQ. This CDR3 has 14 amino acids. The CDR3 DNA sequence: TGCGCCAGCAGCTTGGTACCAGGGCCCAATGAGCAGTTCTTC. Amino acid sequence: CASSLVPGPNEQFF.

This clonotype has only a few counts. The V call is TRBV5-1, the J call TRBJ1-3; the D gene is possibly TRBD1 (6 bases). The CDR3 sequence is 14 residues long. Germline loops: CDR1 SGHRS, CDR2 YFSETQ. V was cut by 0 bases and J by 8 bases, with 12 bases left in between. The CDR3 nucleotides are TGCGCCAGCAGCTTGGGACAGGTTCGGGACACCATATATTTT. It is translated as CASSLGQVRDTIYF.

The chain joins TRBV6-6 to TRBJ1-5, with D perhaps matching TRBD1 (5 bases). V dropped 2 bases and J dropped 0 bases, with 8 bases sitting between them. The CDR3 extends over 15 amino acids. CDR1 and CDR2 from the germline V gene are MNHNY and SVGAGI (reference sequence). The CDR3, as DNA: TGTGCCAGCAGTTACCAGGGATCTAGCAATCAGCCCCAGCATTTT. As protein: CASSYQGSSNQPQHF.

A few counts support this clonotype. J is TRBJ1-4 and V is TRBV7-9; D gene unclear. CDR1 and CDR2 from the germline V gene are SEHNR and FQNEAQ (reference sequence). V dropped 1 base and J dropped 5 bases, with 8 bases sitting between them. CDR3 size: 14 residues. CDR3 DNA sequence: TGTGCCAGCAGCTTAGTTAGTGGAAATGAAAAACTGTTTTTT. It yields the protein CASSLVSGNEKLFF.

The V gene is TRBV5-1, the J gene TRBJ2-1; weak D call: TRBD2 (5 bases). Per germline, CDR1 SGHRS and CDR2 YFSETQ. V was trimmed by 4 bases and J by 0 bases, leaving 11 bases between them. The CDR3 spans 15 residues. CDR3 sequence reads: CASSIPSTSYNEQFF. The CDR3 DNA sequence: TGCGCCAGCAGCATCCCTAGCACCTCCTACAATGAGCAGTTCTTC.